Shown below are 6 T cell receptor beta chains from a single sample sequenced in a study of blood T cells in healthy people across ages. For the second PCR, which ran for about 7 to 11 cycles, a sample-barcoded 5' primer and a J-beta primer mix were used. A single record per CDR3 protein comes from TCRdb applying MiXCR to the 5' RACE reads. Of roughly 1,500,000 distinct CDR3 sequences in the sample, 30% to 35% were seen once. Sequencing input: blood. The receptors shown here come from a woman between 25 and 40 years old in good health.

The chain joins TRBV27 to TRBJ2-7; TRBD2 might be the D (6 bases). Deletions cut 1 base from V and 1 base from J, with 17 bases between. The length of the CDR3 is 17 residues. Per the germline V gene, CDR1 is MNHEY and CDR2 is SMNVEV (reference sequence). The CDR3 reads CASSLYPPGTESYEQYF. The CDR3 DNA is TGTGCCAGCAGTTTATACCCTCCCGGGACTGAATCCTACGAGCAGTACTTC.

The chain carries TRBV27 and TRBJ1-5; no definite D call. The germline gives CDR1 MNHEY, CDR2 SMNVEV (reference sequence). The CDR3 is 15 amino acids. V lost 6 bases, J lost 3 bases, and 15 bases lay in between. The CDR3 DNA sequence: TGTGCCAGCAGCTTCGGAACTTATAACAATCAGCCCCAGCATTTT. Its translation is CASSFGTYNNQPQHF.

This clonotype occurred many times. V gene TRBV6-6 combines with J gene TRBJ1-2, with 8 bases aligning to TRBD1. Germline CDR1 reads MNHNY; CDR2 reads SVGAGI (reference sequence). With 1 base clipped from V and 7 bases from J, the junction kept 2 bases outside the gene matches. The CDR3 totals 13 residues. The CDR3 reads CASSYLDRVGYTF. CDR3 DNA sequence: TGTGCCAGCAGTTACTTGGACAGGGTTGGCTACACCTTC.

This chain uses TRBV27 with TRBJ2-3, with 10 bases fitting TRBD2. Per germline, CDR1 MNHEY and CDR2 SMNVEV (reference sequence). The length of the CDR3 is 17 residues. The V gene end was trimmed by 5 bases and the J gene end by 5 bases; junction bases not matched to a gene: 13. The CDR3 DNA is TGTGCCAGCAGTCCTCTAAGCGGGAGGGCCGTCGGAGATACGCAGTATTTT. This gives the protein CASSPLSGRAVGDTQYF.

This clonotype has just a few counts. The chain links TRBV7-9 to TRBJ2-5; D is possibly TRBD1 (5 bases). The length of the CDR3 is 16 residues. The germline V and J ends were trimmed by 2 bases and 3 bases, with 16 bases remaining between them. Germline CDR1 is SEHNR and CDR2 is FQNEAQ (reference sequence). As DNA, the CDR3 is TGTGCCAGCAGCTTAAGGGCAGGGAATTTTAAAGAGACCCAGTACTTC. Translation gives CASSLRAGNFKETQYF.

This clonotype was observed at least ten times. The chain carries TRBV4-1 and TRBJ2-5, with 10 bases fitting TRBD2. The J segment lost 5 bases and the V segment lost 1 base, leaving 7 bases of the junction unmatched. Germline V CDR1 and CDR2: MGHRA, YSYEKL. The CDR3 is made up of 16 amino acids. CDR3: CASSQASLAGVETQYF. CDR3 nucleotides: TGCGCCAGCAGCCAAGCGTCCCTAGCGGGAGTTGAGACCCAGTACTTC.